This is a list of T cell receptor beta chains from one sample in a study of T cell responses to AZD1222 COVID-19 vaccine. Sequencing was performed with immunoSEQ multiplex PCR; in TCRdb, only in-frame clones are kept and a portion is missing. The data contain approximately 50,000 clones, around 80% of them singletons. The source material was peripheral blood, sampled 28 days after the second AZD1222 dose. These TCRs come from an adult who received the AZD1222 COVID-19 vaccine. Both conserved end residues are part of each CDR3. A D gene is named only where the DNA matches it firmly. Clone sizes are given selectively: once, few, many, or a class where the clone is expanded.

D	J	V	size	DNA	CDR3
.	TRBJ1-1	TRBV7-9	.	TGTGCCAGCAGTTTTGGGGCCGCCAACGGAGCTTTCTTT	CASSFGAANGAFF
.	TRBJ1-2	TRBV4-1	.	TGCGCCAGCAGCCAAGAGGCCGGCAGATTCTATGGCTACACCTTC	CASSQEAGRFYGYTF
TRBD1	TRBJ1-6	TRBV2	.	TGTGCCAGCAGTGAAGACAGGGGGTATTCACCCCTCCACTTT	CASSEDRGYSPLHF
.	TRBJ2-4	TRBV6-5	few	TGTGCCAGCAGTCAGGGTGGGTTAGCCAAAAACATTCAGTACTTC	CASSQGGLAKNIQYF
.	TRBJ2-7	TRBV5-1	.	TGCGCCAGCAGCTTATTAGGACAAACCTACGAGCAGTACTTC	CASSLLGQTYEQYF
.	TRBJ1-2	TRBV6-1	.	TGTGCCAGCAGTGAAGTCCCAGGACTTGGTGGCTACACCTTC	CASSEVPGLGGYTF
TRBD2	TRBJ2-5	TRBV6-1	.	TGTGCCAGCAGAGAATATCCGGGACTAGCGGGACCGGGAGAGACCCAGTACTTC	CASREYPGLAGPGETQYF
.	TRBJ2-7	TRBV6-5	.	TGTGCCAGCAGCCCCGGACCATACTACGAGCAGTACTTC	CASSPGPYYEQYF
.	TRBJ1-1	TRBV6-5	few	TGTGCCAGCAGTCAGGAAAGGTACACTGAAGCTTTCTTT	CASSQERYTEAFF
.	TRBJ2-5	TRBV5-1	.	TGCGCCAGCAGCTTGGGTACGCTTTGGGATTTTCAGTACTTC	CASSLGTLWDFQYF
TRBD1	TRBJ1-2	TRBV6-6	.	TGTGCCAGCAGTTACCCGGGACAGGGGGCACACTATGGCTACACCTTC	CASSYPGQGAHYGYTF
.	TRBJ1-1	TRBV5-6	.	TGTGCCAGCAGCTTAGGAAGTACTGAAGCTTTCTTT	CASSLGSTEAFF
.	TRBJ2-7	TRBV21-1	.	TGTGCCAGCAGCAAAGGGGCGGAATCCTACGAGCAGTACTTC	CASSKGAESYEQYF
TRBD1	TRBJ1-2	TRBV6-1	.	TGTGCCAGCAGTGAAGCGGGACAGGTGAGCTACACCTTC	CASSEAGQVSYTF
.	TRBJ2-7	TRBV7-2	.	TGTGCCAGCAGCTTATTAGCCCTCGTCGAGCAGTACTTC	CASSLLALVEQYF
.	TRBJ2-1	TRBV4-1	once	TGCGCCAGCAGCCAAGATTCGATCAATGAGCAGTTCTTC	CASSQDSINEQFF
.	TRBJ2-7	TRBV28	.	TGTGCCAGCAGTTCGCTTGACAGTAAAGAGCAGTACTTC	CASSSLDSKEQYF
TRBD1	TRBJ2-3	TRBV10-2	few	TGCGCCAGTATAACAGGGGCAGGAGATACGCAGTATTTT	CASITGAGDTQYF
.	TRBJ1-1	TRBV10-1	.	TGCGCCAGCAGTGAGGACCCGAACACTGAAGCTTTCTTT	CASSEDPNTEAFF
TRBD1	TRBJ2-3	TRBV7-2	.	TGTGCCAGCAGCACGCGACAGGGGATCACAGATACGCAGTATTTT	CASSTRQGITDTQYF
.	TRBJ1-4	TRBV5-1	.	TGCGCCAGCAGCGTCCGGGACCCGACTAATGAAAAACTGTTTTTT	CASSVRDPTNEKLFF
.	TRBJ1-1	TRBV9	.	TGTGCCAGCAGCGTGGACGTAGTATGGACTGAAGCTTTCTTT	CASSVDVVWTEAFF
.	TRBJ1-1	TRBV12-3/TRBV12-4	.	TGTGCCAGCAGTTACCCCTGGGGGACTGAAGCTTTCTTT	CASSYPWGTEAFF
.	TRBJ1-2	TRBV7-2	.	TGTGCCAGCAGCTCAACGTTTCCCACAGGGCTTGGCTACACCTTC	CASSSTFPTGLGYTF
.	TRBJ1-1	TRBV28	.	TGTGCCAGCAGTGGGACATTTGAAGCTTTCTTT	CASSGTFEAFF
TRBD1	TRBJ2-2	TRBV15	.	TGTGCCACCAGCAGTGACAGGGTTATCTCCGGGGAGCTGTTTTTT	CATSSDRVISGELFF
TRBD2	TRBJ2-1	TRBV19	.	TGTGCCAGTAGTTTTGGACTAGCGGGGGGGCCTGAGCAGTTCTTC	CASSFGLAGGPEQFF
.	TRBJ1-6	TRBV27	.	TGTGCCAGCAGCCAATCCCAGACCAGGGGCCCCTATAATTCACCCCTCCACTTT	CASSQSQTRGPYNSPLHF
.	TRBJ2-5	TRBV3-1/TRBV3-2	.	TGTGCCAGCAGCCAAGGGCCAGGAGAGACCCAGTACTTC	CASSQGPGETQYF
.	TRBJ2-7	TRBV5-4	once	TGTGCCAGCAGCCGGGCGGAAAGCCCTTACGAGCAGTACTTC	CASSRAESPYEQYF
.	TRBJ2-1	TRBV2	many	TGTGCCAGCAGTGTTAGGGGGGCGGGATGGGATAACAATGAGCAGTTCTTC	CASSVRGAGWDNNEQFF
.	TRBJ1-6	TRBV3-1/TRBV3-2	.	TGTGCCAGCAGCCAAGCGGTAGGGGGGAACTCACCCCTCCACTTT	CASSQAVGGNSPLHF
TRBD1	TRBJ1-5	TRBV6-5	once	TGTGCCAGCAGTCGACGACAGGGGATGGAACAGCCCCAGCATTTT	CASSRRQGMEQPQHF
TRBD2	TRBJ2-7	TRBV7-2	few	TGTGCCAGCAGCTTAGCGACTAGCGGGTCCTACGAGCAGTACTTC	CASSLATSGSYEQYF
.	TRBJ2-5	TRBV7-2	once	TGTGCCAGCAGCTTAGTTCGCGAGACCCAGTACTTC	CASSLVRETQYF
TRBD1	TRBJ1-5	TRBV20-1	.	TGCAGTGCTAAACAGGGGAAGCCCCAGCATTTT	CSAKQGKPQHF
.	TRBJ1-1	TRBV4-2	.	TGTGCCAGCAGCCAAGATCCGGGGGCCTACACTGAAGCTTTCTTT	CASSQDPGAYTEAFF
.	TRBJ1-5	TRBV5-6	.	TGTGCCAGCAGCAGCGGACGCCGGACGACGGGTCAGCCCCAGCATTTT	CASSSGRRTTGQPQHF
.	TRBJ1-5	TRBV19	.	TGTGCCAGTAGTACTGGGAGGTCGGGAAGCAATCAGCCCCAGCATTTT	CASSTGRSGSNQPQHF
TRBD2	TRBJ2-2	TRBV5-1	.	TGCGCCAGCAGCTCTACTAGCGGGAGGGCCACCGGGGAGCTGTTTTTT	CASSSTSGRATGELFF
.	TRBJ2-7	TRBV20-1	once	TGCAGTGGGGGGTTGGAGCAGTACTTC	CSGGLEQYF
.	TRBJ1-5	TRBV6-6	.	TGTGCCAGCAGTTATCAGGGGAGCAATCAGCCCCAGCATTTT	CASSYQGSNQPQHF
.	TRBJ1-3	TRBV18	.	TGTGCCAGCTCACCCCAAGGAAACACCATATATTTT	CASSPQGNTIYF
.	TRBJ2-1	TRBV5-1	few	TGCGCCAGCAGAAGGGGAAATGAGCAGTTCTTC	CASRRGNEQFF
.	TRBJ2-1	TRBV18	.	TGTGCCAGCTCACGGTTGGGAGGGACAGGCGATGAGCAGTTCTTC	CASSRLGGTGDEQFF
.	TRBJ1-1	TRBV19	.	TGTGCCAGTAGTTCAAGACAGTTTCTGAACACTGAAGCTTTCTTT	CASSSRQFLNTEAFF